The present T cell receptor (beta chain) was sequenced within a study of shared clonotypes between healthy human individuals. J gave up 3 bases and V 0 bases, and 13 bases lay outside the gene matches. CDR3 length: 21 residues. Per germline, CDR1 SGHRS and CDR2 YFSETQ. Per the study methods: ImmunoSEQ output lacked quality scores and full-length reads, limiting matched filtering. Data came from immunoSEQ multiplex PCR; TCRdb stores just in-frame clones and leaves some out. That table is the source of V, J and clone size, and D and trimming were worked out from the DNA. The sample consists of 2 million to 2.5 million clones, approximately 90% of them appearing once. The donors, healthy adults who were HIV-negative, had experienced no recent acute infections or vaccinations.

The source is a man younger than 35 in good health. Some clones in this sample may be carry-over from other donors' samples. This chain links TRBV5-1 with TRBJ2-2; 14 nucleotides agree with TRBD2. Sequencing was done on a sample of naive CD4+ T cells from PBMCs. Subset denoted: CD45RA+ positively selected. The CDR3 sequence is CASSLAILTSGRVLDTGELFF. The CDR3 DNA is TGCGCCAGCAGCTTGGCGATATTGACTAGCGGGAGGGTTTTGGACACCGGGGAGCTGTTTTTT.